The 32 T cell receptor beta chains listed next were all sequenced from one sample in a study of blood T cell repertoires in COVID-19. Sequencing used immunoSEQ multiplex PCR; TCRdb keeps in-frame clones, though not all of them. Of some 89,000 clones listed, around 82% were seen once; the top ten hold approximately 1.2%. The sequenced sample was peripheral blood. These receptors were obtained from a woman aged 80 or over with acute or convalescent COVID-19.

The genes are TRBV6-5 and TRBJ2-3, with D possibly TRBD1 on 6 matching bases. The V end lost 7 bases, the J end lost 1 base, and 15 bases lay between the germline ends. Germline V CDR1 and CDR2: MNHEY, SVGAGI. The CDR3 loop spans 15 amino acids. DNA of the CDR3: TGTGCCAGCACCGAGGGGGTGATCGGCACAGATACGCAGTATTTT. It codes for CASTEGVIGTDTQYF.

Here the CDR3 reads CASSSVNRGRDNEQFF. The CDR3 coding sequence is TGTGCCAGCAGCTCAGTCAACAGGGGGCGGGACAATGAGCAGTTCTTC. This chain connects TRBV5-4 to TRBJ2-1; 9 bases line up with TRBD1. This CDR3 region has 16 residues. CDR1 is SGHNT, CDR2 YYREEE, per germline (reference sequence). V trimming: 3 bases; J trimming: 5 bases; junction bases outside the gene matches: 9.

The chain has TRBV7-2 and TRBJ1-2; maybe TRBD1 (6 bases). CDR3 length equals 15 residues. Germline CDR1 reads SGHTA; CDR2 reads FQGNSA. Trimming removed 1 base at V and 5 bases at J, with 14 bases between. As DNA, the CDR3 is TGTGCCAGCAGCTTAGGTTGGGGGCGGGGGTATGGCTACACCTTC. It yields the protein CASSLGWGRGYGYTF.

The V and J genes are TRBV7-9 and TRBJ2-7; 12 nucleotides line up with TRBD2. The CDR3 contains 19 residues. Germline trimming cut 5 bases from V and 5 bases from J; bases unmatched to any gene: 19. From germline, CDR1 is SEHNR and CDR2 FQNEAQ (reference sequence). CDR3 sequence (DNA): TGTGCCAGCAGCCACCTTCCCGGGCTAGCGGGAGGGAATAATAACGAGCAGTACTTC. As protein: CASSHLPGLAGGNNNEQYF.

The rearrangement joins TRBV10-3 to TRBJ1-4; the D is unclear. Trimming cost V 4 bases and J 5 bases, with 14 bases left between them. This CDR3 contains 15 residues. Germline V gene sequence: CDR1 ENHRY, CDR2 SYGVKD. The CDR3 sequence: CAISAGSMENEKLFF. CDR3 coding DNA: TGTGCCATCAGTGCCGGGTCTATGGAAAATGAAAAACTGTTTTTT.

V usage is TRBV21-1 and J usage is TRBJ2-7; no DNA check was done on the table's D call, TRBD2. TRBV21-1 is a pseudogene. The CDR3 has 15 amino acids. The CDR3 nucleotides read TGTGCCAGCAGCAAACGCGATAGGGGGGGGTACGAGCAGTACTTC. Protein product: CASSKRDRGGYEQYF.

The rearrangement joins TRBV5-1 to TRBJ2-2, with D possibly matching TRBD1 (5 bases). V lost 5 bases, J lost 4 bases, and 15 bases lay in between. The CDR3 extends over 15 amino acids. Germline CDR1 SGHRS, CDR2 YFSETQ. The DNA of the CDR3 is TGCGCCAGCAGGGGGCGCGAAGTCAGCACCGGGGAGCTGTTTTTT. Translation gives CASRGREVSTGELFF.

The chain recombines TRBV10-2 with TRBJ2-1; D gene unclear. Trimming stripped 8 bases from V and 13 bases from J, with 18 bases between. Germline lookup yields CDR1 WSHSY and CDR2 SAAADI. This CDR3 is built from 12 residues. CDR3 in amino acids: CASAEASVDQFF. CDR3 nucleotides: TGCGCCAGCGCCGAGGCAAGCGTAGATCAGTTCTTC.

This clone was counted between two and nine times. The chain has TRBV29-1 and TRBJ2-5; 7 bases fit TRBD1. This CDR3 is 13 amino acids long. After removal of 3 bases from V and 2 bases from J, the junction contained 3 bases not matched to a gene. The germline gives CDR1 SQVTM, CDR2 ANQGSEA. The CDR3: CSVDGTAQETQYF. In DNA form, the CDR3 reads TGCAGCGTTGACGGGACAGCACAAGAGACCCAGTACTTC.

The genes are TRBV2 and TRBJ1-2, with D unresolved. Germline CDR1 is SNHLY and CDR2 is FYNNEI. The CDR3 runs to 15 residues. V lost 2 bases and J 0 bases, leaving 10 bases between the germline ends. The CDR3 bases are TGTGCCAGCAGTGAACTTCAGAAAACTAACTATGGCTACACCTTC. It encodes CASSELQKTNYGYTF.

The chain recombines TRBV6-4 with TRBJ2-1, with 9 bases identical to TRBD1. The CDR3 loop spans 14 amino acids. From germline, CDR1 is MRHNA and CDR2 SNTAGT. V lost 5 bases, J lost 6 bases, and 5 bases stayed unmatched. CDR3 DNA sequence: TGTGCCAGCAGTCCGGGACAGGGCGCCAATGAGCAGTTCTTC. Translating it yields CASSPGQGANEQFF.

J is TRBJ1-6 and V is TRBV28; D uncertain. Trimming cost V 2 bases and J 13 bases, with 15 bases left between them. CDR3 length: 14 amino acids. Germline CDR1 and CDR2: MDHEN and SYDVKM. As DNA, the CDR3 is TGTGCCAGCAGTTTAGGTCGGACTATTTCCCCCCTCCACTTT. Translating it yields CASSLGRTISPLHF.

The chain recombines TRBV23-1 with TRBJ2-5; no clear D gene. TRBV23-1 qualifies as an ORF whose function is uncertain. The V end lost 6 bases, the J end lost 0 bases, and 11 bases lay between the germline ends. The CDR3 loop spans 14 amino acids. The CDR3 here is CASSHTVYQETQYF. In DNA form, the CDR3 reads TGCGCCAGCAGCCACACAGTGTACCAAGAGACCCAGTACTTC.

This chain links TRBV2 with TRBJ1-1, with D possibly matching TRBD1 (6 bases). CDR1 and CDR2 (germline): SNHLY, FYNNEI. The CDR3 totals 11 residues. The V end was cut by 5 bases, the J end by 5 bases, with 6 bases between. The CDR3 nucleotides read TGTGCCAGCAGTCAGGGGACTGAAGCTTTCTTT. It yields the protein CASSQGTEAFF.

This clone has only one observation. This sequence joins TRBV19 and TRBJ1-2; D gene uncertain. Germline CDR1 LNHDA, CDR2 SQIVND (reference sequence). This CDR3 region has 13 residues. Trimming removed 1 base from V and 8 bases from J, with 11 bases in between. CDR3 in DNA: TGTGCCAGTAGTATAGGTGTCAGTCGAGGCTACACCTTC. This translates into CASSIGVSRGYTF. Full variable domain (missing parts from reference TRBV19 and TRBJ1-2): DGGITQSPKYLFRKEGQNVTLSCEQNLNHDAMYWYRQDPGQGLRLIYYSQIVNDFQKGDIAEGYSVSREKKESFPLTVTSAQKNPTAFYLCASSIGVSRGYTFGSGTRLTVV.

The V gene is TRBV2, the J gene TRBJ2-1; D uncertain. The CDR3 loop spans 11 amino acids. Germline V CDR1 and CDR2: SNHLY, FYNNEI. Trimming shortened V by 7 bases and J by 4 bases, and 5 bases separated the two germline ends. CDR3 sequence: CASNSYNEQFF. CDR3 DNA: TGTGCCAGCAACTCGTACAATGAGCAGTTCTTC.

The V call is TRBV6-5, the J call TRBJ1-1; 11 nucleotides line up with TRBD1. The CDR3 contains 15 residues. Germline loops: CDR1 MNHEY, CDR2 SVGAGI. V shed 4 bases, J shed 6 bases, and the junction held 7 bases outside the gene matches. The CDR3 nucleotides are TGTGCCAGCAGTTTCCGGGACAGGGGGTTTTCTGAAGCTTTCTTT. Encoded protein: CASSFRDRGFSEAFF.

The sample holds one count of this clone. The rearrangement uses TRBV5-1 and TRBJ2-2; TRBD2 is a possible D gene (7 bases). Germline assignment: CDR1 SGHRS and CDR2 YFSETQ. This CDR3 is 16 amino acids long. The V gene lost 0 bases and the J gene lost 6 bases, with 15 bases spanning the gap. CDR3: CASSLDPWGGPGELFF. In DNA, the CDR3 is TGCGCCAGCAGCTTGGATCCCTGGGGGGGCCCCGGGGAGCTGTTTTTT.

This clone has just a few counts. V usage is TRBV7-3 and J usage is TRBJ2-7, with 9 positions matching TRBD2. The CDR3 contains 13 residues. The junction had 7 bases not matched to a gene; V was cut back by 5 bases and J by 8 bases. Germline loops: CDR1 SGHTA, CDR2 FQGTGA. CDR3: CASSPQAGGKQYF. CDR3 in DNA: TGTGCCAGCAGCCCCCAGGCGGGAGGGAAGCAGTACTTC.

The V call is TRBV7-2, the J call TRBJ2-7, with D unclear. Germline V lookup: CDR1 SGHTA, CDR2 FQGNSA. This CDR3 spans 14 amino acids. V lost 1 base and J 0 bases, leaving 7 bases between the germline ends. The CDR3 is CASSLVDSSYEQYF. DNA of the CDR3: TGTGCCAGCAGCTTAGTAGATAGCTCCTACGAGCAGTACTTC.

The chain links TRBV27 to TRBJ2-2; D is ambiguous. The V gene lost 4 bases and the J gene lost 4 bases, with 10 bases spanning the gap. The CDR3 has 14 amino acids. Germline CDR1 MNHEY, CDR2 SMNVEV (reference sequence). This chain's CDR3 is CASSYAPGTGELFF. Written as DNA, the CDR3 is TGTGCCAGCAGTTACGCACCGGGCACCGGGGAGCTGTTTTTT.

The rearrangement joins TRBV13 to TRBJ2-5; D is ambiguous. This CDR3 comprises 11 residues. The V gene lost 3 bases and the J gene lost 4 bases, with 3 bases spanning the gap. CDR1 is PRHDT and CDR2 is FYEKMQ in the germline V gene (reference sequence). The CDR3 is CASSFRETQYF. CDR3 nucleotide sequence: TGTGCCAGCAGCTTCAGAGAGACCCAGTACTTC. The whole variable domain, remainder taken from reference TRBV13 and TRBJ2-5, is AAGVIQSPRHLIKEKRETATLKCYPIPRHDTVYWYQQGPGQDPQFLISFYEKMQSDKGSIPDRFSAQQFSDYHSELNMSSLELGDSALYFCASSFRETQYFGPGTRLLVL.

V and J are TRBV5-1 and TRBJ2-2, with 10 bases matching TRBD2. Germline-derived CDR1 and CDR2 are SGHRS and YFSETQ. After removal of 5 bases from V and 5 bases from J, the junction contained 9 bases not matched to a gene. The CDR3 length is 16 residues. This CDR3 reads CASSPLAGVGTGELFF. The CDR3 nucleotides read TGCGCCAGCAGTCCTCTAGCGGGAGTGGGGACCGGGGAGCTGTTTTTT.

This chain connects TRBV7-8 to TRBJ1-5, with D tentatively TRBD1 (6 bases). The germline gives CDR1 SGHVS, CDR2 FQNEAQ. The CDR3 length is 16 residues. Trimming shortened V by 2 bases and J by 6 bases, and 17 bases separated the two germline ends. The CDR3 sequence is CASSLRGGGMGQPQHF. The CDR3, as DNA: TGTGCCAGCAGCTTACGGGGAGGGGGAATGGGTCAGCCCCAGCATTTT.

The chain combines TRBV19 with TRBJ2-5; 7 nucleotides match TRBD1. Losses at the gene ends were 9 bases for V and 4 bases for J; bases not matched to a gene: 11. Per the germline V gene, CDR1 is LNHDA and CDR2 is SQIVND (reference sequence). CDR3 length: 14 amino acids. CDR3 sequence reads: CARTPGTVLETQYF. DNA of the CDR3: TGTGCCAGAACCCCCGGGACAGTACTAGAGACCCAGTACTTC.

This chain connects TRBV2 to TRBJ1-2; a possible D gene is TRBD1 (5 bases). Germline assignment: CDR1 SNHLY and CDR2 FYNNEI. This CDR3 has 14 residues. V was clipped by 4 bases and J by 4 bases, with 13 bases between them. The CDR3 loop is CASSGGDPRYGYTF. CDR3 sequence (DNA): TGTGCCAGCAGTGGGGGGGATCCCCGCTATGGCTACACCTTC.

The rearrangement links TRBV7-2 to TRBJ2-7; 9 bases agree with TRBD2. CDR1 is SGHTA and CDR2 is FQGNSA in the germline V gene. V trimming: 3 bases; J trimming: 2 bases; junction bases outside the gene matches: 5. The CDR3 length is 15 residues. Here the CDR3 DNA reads TGTGCCAGCAGCTTCGGCGGGGGGGATACCTACGAGCAGTACTTC. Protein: CASSFGGGDTYEQYF. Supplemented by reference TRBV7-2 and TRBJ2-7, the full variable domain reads GAGVSQSPSNKVTEKGKDVELRCDPISGHTALYWYRQSLGQGLEFLIYFQGNSAPDKSGLPSDRFSAERTGGSVSTLTIQRTQQEDSAVYLCASSFGGGDTYEQYFGPGTRLTVT.

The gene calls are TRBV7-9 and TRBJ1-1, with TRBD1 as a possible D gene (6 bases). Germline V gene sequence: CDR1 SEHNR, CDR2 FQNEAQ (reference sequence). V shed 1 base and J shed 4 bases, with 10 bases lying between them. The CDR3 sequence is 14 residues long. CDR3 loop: CASSLGSGATEAFF. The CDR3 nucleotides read TGTGCCAGCAGCTTAGGGTCAGGGGCCACTGAAGCTTTCTTT.

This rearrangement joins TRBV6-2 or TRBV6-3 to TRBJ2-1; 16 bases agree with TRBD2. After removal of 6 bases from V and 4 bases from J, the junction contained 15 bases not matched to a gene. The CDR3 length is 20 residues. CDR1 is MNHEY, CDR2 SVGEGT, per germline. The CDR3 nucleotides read TGTGCCAGCAGCTCCCTCCCGGGACTAGCGGGAGGGCCCAATTACAATGAGCAGTTCTTC. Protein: CASSSLPGLAGGPNYNEQFF.

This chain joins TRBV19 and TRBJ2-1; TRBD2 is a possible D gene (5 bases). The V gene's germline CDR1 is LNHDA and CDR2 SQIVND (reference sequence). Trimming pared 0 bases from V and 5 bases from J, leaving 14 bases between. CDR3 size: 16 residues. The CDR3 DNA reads TGTGCCAGTAGTATAGAGGAGGCCAATCGACACAATGAGCAGTTCTTC. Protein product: CASSIEEANRHNEQFF.

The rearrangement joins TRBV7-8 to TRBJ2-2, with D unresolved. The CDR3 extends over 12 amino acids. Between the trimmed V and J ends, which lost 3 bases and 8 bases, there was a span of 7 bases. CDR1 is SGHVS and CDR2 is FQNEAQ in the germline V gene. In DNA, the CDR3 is TGTGCCAGCAGCTTTGACTGGGGGGAGCTGTTTTTT. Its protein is CASSFDWGELFF. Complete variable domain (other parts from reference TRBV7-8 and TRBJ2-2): GAGVSQSPRYKVAKRGQDVALRCDPISGHVSLFWYQQALGQGPEFLTYFQNEAQLDKSGLPSDRFFAERPEGSVSTLKIQRTQQEDSAVYLCASSFDWGELFFGEGSRLTVL.

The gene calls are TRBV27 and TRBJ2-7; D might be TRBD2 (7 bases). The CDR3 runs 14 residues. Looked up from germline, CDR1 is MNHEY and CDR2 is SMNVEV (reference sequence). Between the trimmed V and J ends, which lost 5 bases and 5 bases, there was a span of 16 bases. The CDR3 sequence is CASSLVGGVDEQYF. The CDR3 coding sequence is TGTGCCAGCAGTCTGGTAGGGGGGGTCGACGAGCAGTACTTC.